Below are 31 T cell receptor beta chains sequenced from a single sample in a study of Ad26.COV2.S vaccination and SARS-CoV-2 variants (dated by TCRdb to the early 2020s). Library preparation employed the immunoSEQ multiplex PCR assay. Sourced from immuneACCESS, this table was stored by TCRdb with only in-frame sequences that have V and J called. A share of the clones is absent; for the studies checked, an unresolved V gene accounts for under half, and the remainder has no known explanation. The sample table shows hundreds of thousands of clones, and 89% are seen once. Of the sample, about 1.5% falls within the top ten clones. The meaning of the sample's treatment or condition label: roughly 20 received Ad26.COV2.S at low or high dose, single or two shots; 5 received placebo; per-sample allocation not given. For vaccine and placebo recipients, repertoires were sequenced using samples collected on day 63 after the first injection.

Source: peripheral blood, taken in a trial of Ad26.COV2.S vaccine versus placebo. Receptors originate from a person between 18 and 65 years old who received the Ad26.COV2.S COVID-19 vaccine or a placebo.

CDR3 protein: CASSQGLRTEAFF. DNA of the CDR3: TGTGCCAGCAGCCAAGGGCTTCGCACTGAAGCTTTCTTT. The chain recombines TRBV9 with TRBJ1-1; no reliable D call. Germline CDR1 SGDLS, CDR2 YYNGEE. Between the trimmed V and J ends, which lost 4 bases and 4 bases, there was a span of 11 bases. The CDR3 length is 13 residues.

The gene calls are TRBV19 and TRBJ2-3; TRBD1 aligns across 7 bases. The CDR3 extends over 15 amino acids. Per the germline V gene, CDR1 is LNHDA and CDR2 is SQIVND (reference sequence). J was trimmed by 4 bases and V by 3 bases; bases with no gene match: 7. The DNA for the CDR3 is TGTGCCAGTAGTATTGGGGACAGTTTGGCAGATACGCAGTATTTT. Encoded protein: CASSIGDSLADTQYF.

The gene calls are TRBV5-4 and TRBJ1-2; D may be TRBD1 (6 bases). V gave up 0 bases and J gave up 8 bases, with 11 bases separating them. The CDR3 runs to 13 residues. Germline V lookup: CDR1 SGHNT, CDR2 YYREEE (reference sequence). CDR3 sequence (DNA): TGTGCCAGCAGCTTGGTGCCGGGACAAGGCTACACCTTC. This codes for CASSLVPGQGYTF.

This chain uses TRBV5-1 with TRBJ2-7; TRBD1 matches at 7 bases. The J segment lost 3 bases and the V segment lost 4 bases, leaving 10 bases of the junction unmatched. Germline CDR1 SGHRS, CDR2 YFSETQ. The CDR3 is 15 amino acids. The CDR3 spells CASSQDREAFYEQYF. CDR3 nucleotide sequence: TGCGCCAGCAGCCAAGACAGGGAAGCCTTCTACGAGCAGTACTTC.

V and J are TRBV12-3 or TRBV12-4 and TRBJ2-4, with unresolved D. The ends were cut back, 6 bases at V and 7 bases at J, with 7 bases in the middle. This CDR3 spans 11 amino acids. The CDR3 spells CASSSRNIQYF. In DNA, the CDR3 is TGTGCCAGCAGCAGTCGGAACATTCAGTACTTC.

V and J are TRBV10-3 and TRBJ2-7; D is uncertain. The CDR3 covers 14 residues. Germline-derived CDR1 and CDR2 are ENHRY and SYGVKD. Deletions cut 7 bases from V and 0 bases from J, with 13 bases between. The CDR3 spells CAITPREDSYEQYF. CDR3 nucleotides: TGTGCCATCACCCCGAGAGAGGACTCCTACGAGCAGTACTTC.

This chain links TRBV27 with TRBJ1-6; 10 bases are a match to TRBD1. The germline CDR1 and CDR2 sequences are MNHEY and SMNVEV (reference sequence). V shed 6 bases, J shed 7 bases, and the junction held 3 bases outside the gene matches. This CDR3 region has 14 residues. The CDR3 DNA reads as TGTGCCAGCAGCCGACAGGGGGCGAATTCACCCCTCCACTTT. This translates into CASSRQGANSPLHF.

In DNA, the CDR3 is TGTGCCTGGAGTCGCGACGGGAAGAACACTGAAGCTTTCTTT. Encoded protein: CAWSRDGKNTEAFF. V gene TRBV30 combines with J gene TRBJ1-1; D not resolved. CDR3 size: 14 residues. CDR1 is GTSNPN, CDR2 SVGIG, per germline (reference sequence). Trimming pared 2 bases from V and 1 base from J, leaving 11 bases between.

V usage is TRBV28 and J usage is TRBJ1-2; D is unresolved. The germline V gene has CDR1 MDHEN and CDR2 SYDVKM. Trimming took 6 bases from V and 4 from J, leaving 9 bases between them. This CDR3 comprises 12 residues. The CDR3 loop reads CASSQPGYGYTF. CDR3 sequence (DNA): TGTGCCAGCAGCCAACCTGGCTATGGCTACACCTTC.

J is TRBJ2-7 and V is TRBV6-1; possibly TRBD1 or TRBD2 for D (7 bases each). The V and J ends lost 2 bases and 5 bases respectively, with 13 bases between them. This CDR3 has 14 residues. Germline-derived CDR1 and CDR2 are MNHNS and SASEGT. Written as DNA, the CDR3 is TGTGCCAGCAGTGAACGGCAGGGGGGGGACGAGCAGTACTTC. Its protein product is CASSERQGGDEQYF.

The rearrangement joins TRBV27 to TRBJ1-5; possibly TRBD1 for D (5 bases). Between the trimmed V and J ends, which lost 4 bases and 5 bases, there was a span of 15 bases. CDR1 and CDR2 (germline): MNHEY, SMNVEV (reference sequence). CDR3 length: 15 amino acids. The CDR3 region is CASSYGGGKDQPQHF. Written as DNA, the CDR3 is TGTGCCAGCAGTTATGGGGGGGGGAAGGATCAGCCCCAGCATTTT.

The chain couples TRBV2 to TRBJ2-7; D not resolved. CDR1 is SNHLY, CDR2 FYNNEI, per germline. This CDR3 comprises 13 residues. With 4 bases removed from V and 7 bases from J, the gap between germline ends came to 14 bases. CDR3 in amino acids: CASSGHGEFEQYF. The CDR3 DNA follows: TGTGCCAGCAGTGGACATGGAGAGTTTGAGCAGTACTTC.

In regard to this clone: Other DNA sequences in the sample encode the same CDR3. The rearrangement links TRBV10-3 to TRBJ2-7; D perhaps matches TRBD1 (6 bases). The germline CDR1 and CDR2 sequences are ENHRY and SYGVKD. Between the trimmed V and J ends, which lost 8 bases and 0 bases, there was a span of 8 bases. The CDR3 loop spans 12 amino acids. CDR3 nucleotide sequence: TGTGCCATCGGGGGCCTCTCCTACGAGCAGTACTTC. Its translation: CAIGGLSYEQYF.

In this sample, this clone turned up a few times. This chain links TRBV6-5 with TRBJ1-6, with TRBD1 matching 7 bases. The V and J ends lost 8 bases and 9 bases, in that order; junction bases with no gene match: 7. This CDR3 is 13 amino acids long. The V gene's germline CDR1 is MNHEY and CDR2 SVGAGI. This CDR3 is CASRDRDPSPLHF. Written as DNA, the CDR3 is TGTGCCAGCCGAGACAGGGATCCTTCACCCCTCCACTTT.

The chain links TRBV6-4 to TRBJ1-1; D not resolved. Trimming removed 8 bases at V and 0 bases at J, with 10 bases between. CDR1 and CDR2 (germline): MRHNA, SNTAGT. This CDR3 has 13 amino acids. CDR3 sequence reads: CASRLELNTEAFF. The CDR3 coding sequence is TGTGCCAGCCGGTTGGAATTGAACACTGAAGCTTTCTTT.

The CDR3 here is CASTPGTGDYTF. CDR3 DNA: TGTGCCAGCACGCCTGGGACAGGAGACTACACCTTC. The chain uses TRBV6-5 and TRBJ1-2, with 8 bases lining up with TRBD1. This CDR3 region has 12 residues. Germline V gene lookup returns CDR1 MNHEY and CDR2 SVGAGI. The ends lost 7 bases at V and 10 bases at J; junction bases unmatched: 8.

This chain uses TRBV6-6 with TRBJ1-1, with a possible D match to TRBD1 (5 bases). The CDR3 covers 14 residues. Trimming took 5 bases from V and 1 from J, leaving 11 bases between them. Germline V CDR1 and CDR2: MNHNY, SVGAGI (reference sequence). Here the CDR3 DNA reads TGTGCCAGCAGTACCATTACAGGGAACACTGAAGCTTTCTTT. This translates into CASSTITGNTEAFF.

This chain's CDR3 is CASSSPGSTDTQYF. In nucleotides, the CDR3 is TGTGCCAGCAGCTCCCCGGGCAGCACAGATACGCAGTATTTT. This sequence joins TRBV5-5 and TRBJ2-3; D ambiguous. V lost 3 bases to trimming and J lost 0 bases, with 8 bases between them. Germline V gene lookup returns CDR1 SGHKS and CDR2 YYEKEE (reference sequence). The CDR3 has 14 amino acids.

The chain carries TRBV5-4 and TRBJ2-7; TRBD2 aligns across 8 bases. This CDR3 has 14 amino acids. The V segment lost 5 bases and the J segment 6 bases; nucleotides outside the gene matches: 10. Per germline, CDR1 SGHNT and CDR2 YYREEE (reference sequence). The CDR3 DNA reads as TGTGCCAGCAGGGGGTCTGGCGGGAGGCGCGAGCAGTACTTC. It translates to CASRGSGGRREQYF.

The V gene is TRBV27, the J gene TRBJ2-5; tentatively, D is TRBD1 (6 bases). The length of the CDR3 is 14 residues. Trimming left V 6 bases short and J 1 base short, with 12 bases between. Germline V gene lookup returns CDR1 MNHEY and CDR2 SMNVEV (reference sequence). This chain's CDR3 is CASRPGQTQETQYF. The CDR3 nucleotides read TGTGCCAGCAGGCCCGGACAGACCCAAGAGACCCAGTACTTC.

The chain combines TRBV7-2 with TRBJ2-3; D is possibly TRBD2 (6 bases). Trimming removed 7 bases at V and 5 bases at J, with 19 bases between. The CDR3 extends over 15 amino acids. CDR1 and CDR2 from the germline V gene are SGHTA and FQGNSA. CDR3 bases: TGTGCCAGCACCCCGGGCGCGGGACCGCGAGATACGCAGTATTTT. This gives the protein CASTPGAGPRDTQYF.

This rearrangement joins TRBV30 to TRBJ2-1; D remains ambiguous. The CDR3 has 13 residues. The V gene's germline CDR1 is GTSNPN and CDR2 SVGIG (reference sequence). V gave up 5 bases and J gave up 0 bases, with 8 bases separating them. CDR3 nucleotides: TGTGCCTGGGCAATGAGCTCCTACAATGAGCAGTTCTTC. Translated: CAWAMSSYNEQFF.

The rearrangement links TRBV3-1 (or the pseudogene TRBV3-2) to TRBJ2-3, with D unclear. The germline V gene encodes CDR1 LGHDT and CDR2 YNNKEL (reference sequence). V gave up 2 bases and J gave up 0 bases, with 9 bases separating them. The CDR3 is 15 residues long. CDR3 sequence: CASSQYTASTDTQYF. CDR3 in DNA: TGTGCCAGCAGCCAATACACGGCTAGCACAGATACGCAGTATTTT.

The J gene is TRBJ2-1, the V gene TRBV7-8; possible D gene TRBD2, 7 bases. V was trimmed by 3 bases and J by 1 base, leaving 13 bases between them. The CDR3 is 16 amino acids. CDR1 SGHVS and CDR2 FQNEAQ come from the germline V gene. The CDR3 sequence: CASSFSGGASYNEQFF. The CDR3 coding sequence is TGTGCCAGCAGCTTTAGTGGGGGGGCATCCTACAATGAGCAGTTCTTC.

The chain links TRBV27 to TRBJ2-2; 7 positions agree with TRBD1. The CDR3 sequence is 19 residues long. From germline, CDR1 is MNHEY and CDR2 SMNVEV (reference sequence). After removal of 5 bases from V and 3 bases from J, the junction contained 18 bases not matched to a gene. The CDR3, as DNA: TGTGCCAGCAGTCGGGTTCGACAGGGAGTCCTTCATGACACCGGGGAGCTGTTTTTT. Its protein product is CASSRVRQGVLHDTGELFF.

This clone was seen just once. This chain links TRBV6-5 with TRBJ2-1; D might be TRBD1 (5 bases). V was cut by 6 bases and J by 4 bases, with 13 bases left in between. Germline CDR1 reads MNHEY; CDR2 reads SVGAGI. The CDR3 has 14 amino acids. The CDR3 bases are TGTGCCAGCAGGCAAGTCAGGGAATACAATGAGCAGTTCTTC. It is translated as CASRQVREYNEQFF.

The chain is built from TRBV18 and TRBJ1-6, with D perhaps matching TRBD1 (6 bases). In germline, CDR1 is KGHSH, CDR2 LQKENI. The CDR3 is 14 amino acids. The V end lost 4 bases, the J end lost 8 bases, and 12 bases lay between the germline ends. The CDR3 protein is CASSRTVRDSPLHF. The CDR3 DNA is TGTGCCAGCTCACGGACAGTAAGGGATTCACCCCTCCACTTT.

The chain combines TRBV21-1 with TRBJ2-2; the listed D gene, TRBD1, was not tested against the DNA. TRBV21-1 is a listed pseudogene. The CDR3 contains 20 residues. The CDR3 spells CASSLWGRGDRERDTGELFF. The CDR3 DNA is TGTGCCAGCAGTTTATGGGGTCGGGGGGACAGGGAGCGGGACACCGGGGAGCTGTTTTTT.

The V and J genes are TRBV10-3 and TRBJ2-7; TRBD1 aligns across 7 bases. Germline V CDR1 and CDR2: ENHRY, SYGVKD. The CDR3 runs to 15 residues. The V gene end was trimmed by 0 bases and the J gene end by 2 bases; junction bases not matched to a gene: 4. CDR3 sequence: CAISESGQGAYEQYF. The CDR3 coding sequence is TGTGCCATCAGTGAGTCAGGTCAGGGGGCCTACGAGCAGTACTTC.

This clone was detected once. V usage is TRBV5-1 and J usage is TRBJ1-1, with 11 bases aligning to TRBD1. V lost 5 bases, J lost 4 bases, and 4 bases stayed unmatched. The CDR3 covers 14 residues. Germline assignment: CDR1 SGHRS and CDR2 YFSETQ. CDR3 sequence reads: CASSRDRGSTEAFF. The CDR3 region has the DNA TGCGCCAGCAGTAGGGACAGGGGGAGCACTGAAGCTTTCTTT.

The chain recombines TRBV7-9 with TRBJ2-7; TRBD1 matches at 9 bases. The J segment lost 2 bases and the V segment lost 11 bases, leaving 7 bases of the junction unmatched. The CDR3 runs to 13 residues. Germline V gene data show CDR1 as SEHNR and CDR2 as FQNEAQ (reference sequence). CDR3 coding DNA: TGTGCCGGCGACAGGGGGACCACCTACGAGCAGTACTTC. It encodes CAGDRGTTYEQYF.